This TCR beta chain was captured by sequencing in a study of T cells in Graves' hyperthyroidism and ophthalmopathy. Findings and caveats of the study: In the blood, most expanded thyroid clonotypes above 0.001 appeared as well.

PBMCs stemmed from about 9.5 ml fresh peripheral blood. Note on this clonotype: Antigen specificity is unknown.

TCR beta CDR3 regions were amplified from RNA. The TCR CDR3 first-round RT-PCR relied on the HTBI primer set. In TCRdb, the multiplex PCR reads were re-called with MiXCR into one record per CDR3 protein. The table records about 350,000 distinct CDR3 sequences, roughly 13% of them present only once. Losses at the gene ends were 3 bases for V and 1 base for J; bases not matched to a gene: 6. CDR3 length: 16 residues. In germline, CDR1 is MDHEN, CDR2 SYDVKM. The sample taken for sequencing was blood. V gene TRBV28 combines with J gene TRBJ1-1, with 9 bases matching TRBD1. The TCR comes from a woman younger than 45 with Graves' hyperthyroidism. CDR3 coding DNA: TGTGCCAGCAGTTTGAACAGGGGGCGTTGGAACACTGAAGCTTTCTTT. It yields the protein CASSLNRGRWNTEAFF. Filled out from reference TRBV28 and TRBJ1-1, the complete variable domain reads DVKVTQSSRYLVKRTGEKVFLECVQDMDHENMFWYRQDPGLGLRLIYFSYDVKMKEKGDIPEGYSVSREKKERFSLILESASTNQTSMYLCASSLNRGRWNTEAFFGQGTRLTVV.